These 2 T cell receptor beta chains were sequenced from one sample in a study of Graves' ophthalmopathy and Graves' hyperthyroidism. The authors amplified TCR beta CDR3 regions, and they did so from RNA transcripts for repertoire sequencing. Amplification began with first-round RT-PCR using HTBI primers, then second-round multiplex PCR was performed. TCRdb ran MiXCR on the multiplex PCR reads and lists one entry per CDR3 protein. Seen here are roughly 410,000 distinct CDR3 sequences, 15% to 17% observed once, and the top ten hold 7%. Sequenced sample: peripheral blood. The receptors were gathered from a woman younger than 35 with stable Graves' hyperthyroidism.

This clonotype was recorded many times. The chain combines TRBV6-2 or TRBV6-3 with TRBJ2-7; 9 bases map to TRBD1. CDR1 and CDR2 (germline): MNHEY, SVGEGT. This CDR3 is built from 12 residues. V dropped 2 bases and J dropped 12; count of bases not matched to a gene: 5. The CDR3, as DNA: TGTGCCAGCAGTTACGGGACAGGGAATTCGTACTTC. Its protein product is CASSYGTGNSYF.

This clonotype appeared many times. The V call is TRBV19, the J call TRBJ1-1; 9 nucleotides agree with TRBD1. The junction had 9 bases not matched to a gene; V was cut back by 7 bases and J by 6 bases. Germline CDR1 reads LNHDA; CDR2 reads SQIVND (reference sequence). The CDR3 is made up of 14 amino acids. In DNA form, the CDR3 reads TGTGCCAGTACCCTTGACAGGGGGAGCGCTGAAGCTTTCTTT. Translating gives CASTLDRGSAEAFF.